This T cell receptor beta chain is drawn from a study of OX40 agonist ivuxolimab in advanced cancers. Looking at the study overall: With ivuxolimab, an agonistic anti-OX40 (CD134) antibody, patients were treated. General study results and limits: Both blood CD4+ and CD8+ T cells showed clonal growth by week 6 at 0.1 to 3.0 mg/kg.

Some clones are missing from TCRdb's copy, which holds only in-frame ones; the method was immunoSEQ multiplex PCR. The data show roughly 90,000 clones, around 90% seen once. CDR3 length equals 13 residues. V was shortened by 2 bases and J by 7 bases, with 11 bases between the two germline ends. Germline CDR1 and CDR2: KGHSH and LQKENI. This clone turned up a few times. The antigen is undetermined. The input for sequencing was CD4+ or CD8+ T cells sorted from blood, taken in a trial of the OX40 agonist ivuxolimab. This TCR was recovered from an adult with an advanced solid tumor such as melanoma, head and neck, liver or kidney cancer. This chain connects TRBV18 to TRBJ1-1, with D uncertain. The chain's CDR3 is CASSPIGSGEAFF. The CDR3, as DNA: TGTGCCAGCTCACCAATAGGCTCTGGTGAAGCTTTCTTT.